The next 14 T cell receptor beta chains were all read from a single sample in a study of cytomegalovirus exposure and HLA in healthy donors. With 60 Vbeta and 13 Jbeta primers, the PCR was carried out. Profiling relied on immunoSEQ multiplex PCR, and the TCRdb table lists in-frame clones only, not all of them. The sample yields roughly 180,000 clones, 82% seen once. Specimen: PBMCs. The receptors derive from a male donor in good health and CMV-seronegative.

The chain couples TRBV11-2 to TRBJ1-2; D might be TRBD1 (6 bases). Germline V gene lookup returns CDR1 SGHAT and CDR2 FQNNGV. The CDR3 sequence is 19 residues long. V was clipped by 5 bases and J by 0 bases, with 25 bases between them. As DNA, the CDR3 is TGTGCCAGCAGCCCGGTACGAGGGCCCAGCGACAGGACTAACTATGGCTACACCTTC. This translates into CASSPVRGPSDRTNYGYTF.

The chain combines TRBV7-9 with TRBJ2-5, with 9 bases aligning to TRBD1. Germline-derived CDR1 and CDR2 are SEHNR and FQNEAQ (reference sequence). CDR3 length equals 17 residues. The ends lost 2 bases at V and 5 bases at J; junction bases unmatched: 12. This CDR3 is CASSLSGQGLVRETQYF. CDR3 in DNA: TGTGCCAGCAGCTTAAGCGGACAGGGGTTAGTTCGGGAGACCCAGTACTTC.

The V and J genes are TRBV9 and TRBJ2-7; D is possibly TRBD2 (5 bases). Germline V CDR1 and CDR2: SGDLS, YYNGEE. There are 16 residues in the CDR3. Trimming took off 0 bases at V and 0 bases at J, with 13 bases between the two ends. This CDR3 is CASSVGPDYTSYEQYF. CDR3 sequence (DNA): TGTGCCAGCAGCGTAGGGCCCGACTATACCTCCTACGAGCAGTACTTC.

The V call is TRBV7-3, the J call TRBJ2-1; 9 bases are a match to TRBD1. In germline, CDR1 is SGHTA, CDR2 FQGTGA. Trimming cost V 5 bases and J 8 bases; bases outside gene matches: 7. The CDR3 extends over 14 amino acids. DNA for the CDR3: TGTGCCAGCAGCACCGGGACAGGGTTACATGAGCAGTTCTTC. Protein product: CASSTGTGLHEQFF.

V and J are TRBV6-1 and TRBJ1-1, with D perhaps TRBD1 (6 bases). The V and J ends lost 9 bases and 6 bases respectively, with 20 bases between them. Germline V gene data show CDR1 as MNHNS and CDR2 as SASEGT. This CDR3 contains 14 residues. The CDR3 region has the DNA TGTGCCAGTCCTAGGGGCGTTGGGGGCGCTGAAGCTTTCTTT. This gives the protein CASPRGVGGAEAFF.

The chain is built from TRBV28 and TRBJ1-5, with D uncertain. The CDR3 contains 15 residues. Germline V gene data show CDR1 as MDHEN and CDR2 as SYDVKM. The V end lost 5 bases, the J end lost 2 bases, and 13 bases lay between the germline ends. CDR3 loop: CASSPPRVGNQPQHF. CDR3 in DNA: TGTGCCAGCAGTCCCCCGAGGGTTGGCAATCAGCCCCAGCATTTT. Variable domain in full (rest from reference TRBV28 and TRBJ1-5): DVKVTQSSRYLVKRTGEKVFLECVQDMDHENMFWYRQDPGLGLRLIYFSYDVKMKEKGDIPEGYSVSREKKERFSLILESASTNQTSMYLCASSPPRVGNQPQHFGDGTRLSIL.

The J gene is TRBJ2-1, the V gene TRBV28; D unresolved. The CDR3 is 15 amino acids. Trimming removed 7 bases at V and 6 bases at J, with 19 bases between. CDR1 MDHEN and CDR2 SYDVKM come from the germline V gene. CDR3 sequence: CASNSELILSNEQFF. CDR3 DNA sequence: TGTGCCAGCAACTCAGAACTAATTCTCTCCAATGAGCAGTTCTTC.

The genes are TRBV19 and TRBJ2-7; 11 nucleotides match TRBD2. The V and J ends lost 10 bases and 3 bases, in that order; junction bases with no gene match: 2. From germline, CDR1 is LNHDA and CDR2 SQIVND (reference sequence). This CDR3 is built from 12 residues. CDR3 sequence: CATGLADYEQYF. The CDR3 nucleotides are TGTGCCACGGGACTAGCGGACTACGAGCAGTACTTC. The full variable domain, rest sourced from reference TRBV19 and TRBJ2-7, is DGGITQSPKYLFRKEGQNVTLSCEQNLNHDAMYWYRQDPGQGLRLIYYSQIVNDFQKGDIAEGYSVSREKKESFPLTVTSAQKNPTAFYLCATGLADYEQYFGPGTRLTVT.

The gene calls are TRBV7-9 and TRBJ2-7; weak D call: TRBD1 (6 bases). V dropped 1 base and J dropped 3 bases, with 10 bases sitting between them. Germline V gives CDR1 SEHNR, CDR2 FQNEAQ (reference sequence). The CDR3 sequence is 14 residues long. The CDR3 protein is CASSLGGQHYEQYF. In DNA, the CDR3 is TGTGCCAGCAGCTTAGGTGGACAGCACTACGAGCAGTACTTC.

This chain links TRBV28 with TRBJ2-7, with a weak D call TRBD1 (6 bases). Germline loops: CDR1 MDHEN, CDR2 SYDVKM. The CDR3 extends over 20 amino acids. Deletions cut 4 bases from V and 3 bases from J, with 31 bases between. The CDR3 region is CASSSLDRYRGGSELYEQYF. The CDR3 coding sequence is TGTGCCAGCAGTTCCCTCGACAGGTATCGTGGGGGTAGTGAGCTCTACGAGCAGTACTTC.

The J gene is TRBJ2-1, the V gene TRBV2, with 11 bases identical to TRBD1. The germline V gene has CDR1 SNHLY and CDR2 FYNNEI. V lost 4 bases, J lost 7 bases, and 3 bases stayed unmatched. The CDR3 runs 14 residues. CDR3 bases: TGTGCCAGCAGTGGGGACAGGGGGGTTAATGAGCAGTTCTTC. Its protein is CASSGDRGVNEQFF. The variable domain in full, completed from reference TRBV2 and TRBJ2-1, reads EPEVTQTPSHQVTQMGQEVILRCVPISNHLYFYWYRQILGQKVEFLVSFYNNEISEKSEIFDDQFSVERPDGSNFTLKIRSTKLEDSAMYFCASSGDRGVNEQFFGPGTRLTVL.

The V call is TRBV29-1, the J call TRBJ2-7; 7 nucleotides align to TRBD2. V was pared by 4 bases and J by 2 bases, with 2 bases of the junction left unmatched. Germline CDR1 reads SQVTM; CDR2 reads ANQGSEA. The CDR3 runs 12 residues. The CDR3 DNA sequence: TGCAGCGTTGGGGAGGGAGCCTACGAGCAGTACTTC. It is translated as CSVGEGAYEQYF.

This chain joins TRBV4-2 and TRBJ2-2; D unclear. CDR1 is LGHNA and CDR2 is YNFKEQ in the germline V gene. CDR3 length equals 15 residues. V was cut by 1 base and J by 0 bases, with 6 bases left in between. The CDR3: CASSQVQSNTGELFF. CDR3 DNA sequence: TGTGCCAGCAGCCAAGTTCAATCGAACACCGGGGAGCTGTTTTTT.

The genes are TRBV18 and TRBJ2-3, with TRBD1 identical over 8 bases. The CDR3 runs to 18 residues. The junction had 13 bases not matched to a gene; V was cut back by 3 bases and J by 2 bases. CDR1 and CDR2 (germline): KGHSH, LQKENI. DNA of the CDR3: TGTGCCAGCTCACCTTTAGGACAGGGAGGAGTGAACACAGATACGCAGTATTTT. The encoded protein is CASSPLGQGGVNTDTQYF.